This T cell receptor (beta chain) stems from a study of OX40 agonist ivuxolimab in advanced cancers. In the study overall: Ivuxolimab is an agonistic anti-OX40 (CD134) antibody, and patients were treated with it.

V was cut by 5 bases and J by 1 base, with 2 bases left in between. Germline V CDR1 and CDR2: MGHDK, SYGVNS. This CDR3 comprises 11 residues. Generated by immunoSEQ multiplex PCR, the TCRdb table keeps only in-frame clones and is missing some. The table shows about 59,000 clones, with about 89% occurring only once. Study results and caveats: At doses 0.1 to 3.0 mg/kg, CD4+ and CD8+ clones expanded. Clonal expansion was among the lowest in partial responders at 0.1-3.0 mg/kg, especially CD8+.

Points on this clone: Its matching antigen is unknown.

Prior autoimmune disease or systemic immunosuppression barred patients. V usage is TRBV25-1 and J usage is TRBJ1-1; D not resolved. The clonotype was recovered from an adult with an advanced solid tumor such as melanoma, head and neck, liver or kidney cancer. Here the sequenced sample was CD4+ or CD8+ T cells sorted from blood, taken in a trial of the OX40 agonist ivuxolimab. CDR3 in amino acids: CASSRNTEAFF. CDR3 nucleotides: TGTGCCAGCAGTCGGAACACTGAAGCTTTCTTT.